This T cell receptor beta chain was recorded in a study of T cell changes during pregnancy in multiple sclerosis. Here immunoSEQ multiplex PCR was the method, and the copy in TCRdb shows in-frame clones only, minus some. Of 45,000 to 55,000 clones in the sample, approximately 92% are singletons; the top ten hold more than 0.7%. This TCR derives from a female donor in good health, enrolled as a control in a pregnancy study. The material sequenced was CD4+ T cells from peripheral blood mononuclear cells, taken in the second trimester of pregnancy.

CDR3 amino acids: CASSTGGLAEIDEQFF. CDR3 nucleotides: TGTGCCAGTAGTACCGGGGGTCTAGCGGAGATCGATGAGCAGTTCTTC. The chain couples TRBV19 to TRBJ2-1; the match to TRBD2 covers 7 bases. This CDR3 is 16 amino acids long. Germline V gene sequence: CDR1 LNHDA, CDR2 SQIVND (reference sequence). Losses at the gene ends were 4 bases for V and 8 bases for J; bases not matched to a gene: 14.